These T cell receptor beta chains were read from a single sample in a study of T cells in Graves' hyperthyroidism and ophthalmopathy. TCRdb reprocessed the multiplex PCR reads with MiXCR, giving one entry per CDR3 protein. The sample has a few hundred thousand distinct CDR3 sequences, around 14% seen once; the top ten hold approximately 7%. The sequenced sample was blood. These receptors were collected from a woman aged 25 to 39 with Graves' hyperthyroidism. Both conserved end residues are trimmed from each CDR3. The D gene is left open where the match is weak. A clone size is listed for some rows: how often the clone was seen (once, few, many), or a class if it is expanded.

V gene: TRBV20-1
clone size: many
D gene: NA
J gene: TRBJ2-1
CDR3 protein: SARDLTALHEQF

V gene: TRBV5-1
clone size: many
D gene: NA
J gene: TRBJ1-1
CDR3 protein: ASSLSGESTEAF

V gene: TRBV29-1
clone size: NA
D gene: NA
J gene: TRBJ1-2
CDR3 protein: SVISGGYDYT

V gene: TRBV28
clone size: few
D gene: NA
J gene: TRBJ2-6
CDR3 protein: ASSVVRPGANVLT

V gene: TRBV25-1
clone size: NA
D gene: NA
J gene: TRBJ2-5
CDR3 protein: ASSDPRVEY

V gene: TRBV11-1
clone size: many
D gene: NA
J gene: TRBJ2-1
CDR3 protein: ASSFTPYIADEQF

V gene: TRBV4-1
clone size: few
D gene: TRBD2
J gene: TRBJ2-1
CDR3 protein: ASSQSQSGPAGEGLYNEQF

V gene: TRBV24-1
clone size: many
D gene: TRBD2
J gene: TRBJ2-1
CDR3 protein: ATSDLGLAGGSNEQF

V gene: TRBV27
clone size: many
D gene: NA
J gene: TRBJ2-2
CDR3 protein: ASSPPGELF

V gene: TRBV10-3
clone size: NA
D gene: NA
J gene: TRBJ2-7
CDR3 protein: AISGPLPHEQY

V gene: TRBV20-1
clone size: many
D gene: NA
J gene: TRBJ2-1
CDR3 protein: SARDPTANEQF

V gene: TRBV6-1
clone size: many
D gene: TRBD2
J gene: TRBJ2-1
CDR3 protein: ASTDGLAASNEQF

V gene: TRBV5-1
clone size: many
D gene: TRBD1
J gene: TRBJ2-7
CDR3 protein: ATIRGKWTGVSYEQY

V gene: TRBV6-1
clone size: many
D gene: TRBD1
J gene: TRBJ1-2
CDR3 protein: ASSEIYGTGRGYT

V gene: TRBV4-3
clone size: NA
D gene: NA
J gene: TRBJ2-3
CDR3 protein: ASSPQPATSTDTQY

V gene: TRBV7-2
clone size: few
D gene: NA
J gene: TRBJ2-7
CDR3 protein: ASSSQLPYEQY

V gene: TRBV6-1
clone size: many
D gene: NA
J gene: TRBJ2-1
CDR3 protein: ASSEWASASSYNEQF

V gene: TRBV19
clone size: many
D gene: TRBD1
J gene: TRBJ1-2
CDR3 protein: ASSIQGDYGYT

V gene: TRBV7-3
clone size: many
D gene: TRBD1
J gene: TRBJ1-6
CDR3 protein: ASSFPGQGNSPLH

V gene: TRBV7-9
clone size: many
D gene: TRBD2
J gene: TRBJ2-7
CDR3 protein: ASSSNTLPGGYYEQY

V gene: TRBV28
clone size: many
D gene: NA
J gene: TRBJ1-1
CDR3 protein: ASSLLGAGGTEAF

V gene: TRBV19
clone size: NA
D gene: NA
J gene: TRBJ2-1
CDR3 protein: ASSTRSLEQF

V gene: TRBV6-5
clone size: NA
D gene: TRBD2
J gene: TRBJ2-3
CDR3 protein: ASSYTRDYRTDTQY

V gene: TRBV7-6
clone size: many
D gene: NA
J gene: TRBJ2-7
CDR3 protein: ASSLVDPRGGDYEQY

V gene: TRBV20-1
clone size: many
D gene: NA
J gene: TRBJ1-1
CDR3 protein: SASTANTEAF

V gene: TRBV6-1
clone size: few
D gene: NA
J gene: TRBJ2-5
CDR3 protein: ASSVTSLETQY

V gene: TRBV5-1
clone size: NA
D gene: TRBD1
J gene: TRBJ2-1
CDR3 protein: ASSLMGQLYNEQF

V gene: TRBV12-3/TRBV12-4
clone size: NA
D gene: NA
J gene: TRBJ2-1
CDR3 protein: ASRVLGGEQF

V gene: TRBV4-1
clone size: many
D gene: NA
J gene: TRBJ2-1
CDR3 protein: ASSQLPRGNEQF

V gene: TRBV4-1
clone size: many
D gene: NA
J gene: TRBJ2-1
CDR3 protein: ASSQTRADNEQF

V gene: TRBV20-1
clone size: NA
D gene: TRBD1
J gene: TRBJ2-7
CDR3 protein: SARDKQGTYEQY

V gene: TRBV7-2
clone size: many
D gene: NA
J gene: TRBJ2-5
CDR3 protein: ASSFAAGGMQTQY

V gene: TRBV5-1
clone size: few
D gene: TRBD2
J gene: TRBJ2-3
CDR3 protein: ASSQTLAGSTDTQY

V gene: TRBV25-1
clone size: many
D gene: NA
J gene: TRBJ2-7
CDR3 protein: ASSDGASYEQY

V gene: TRBV2
clone size: many
D gene: NA
J gene: TRBJ2-3
CDR3 protein: ASSGGGGLTFTDTQY

V gene: TRBV2
clone size: many
D gene: NA
J gene: TRBJ2-3
CDR3 protein: ASSEAAYTDTQY

V gene: TRBV4-1
clone size: NA
D gene: NA
J gene: TRBJ1-5
CDR3 protein: ASSQEPGSQPQH

V gene: TRBV11-2
clone size: many
D gene: NA
J gene: TRBJ2-1
CDR3 protein: ASTVSGSSYNEQF

V gene: TRBV15
clone size: NA
D gene: TRBD1
J gene: TRBJ2-7
CDR3 protein: ATSTGQAAYEQY

V gene: TRBV7-3
clone size: many
D gene: TRBD2
J gene: TRBJ2-1
CDR3 protein: ASSLKGPNYQRESTNEQF

V gene: TRBV29-1
clone size: many
D gene: NA
J gene: TRBJ2-1
CDR3 protein: SVVRDTYNEQF

V gene: TRBV6-1
clone size: NA
D gene: NA
J gene: TRBJ1-2
CDR3 protein: AISESTATTDYGYT

V gene: TRBV5-1
clone size: NA
D gene: NA
J gene: TRBJ2-7
CDR3 protein: ASSLGPGYERY

V gene: TRBV20-1
clone size: many
D gene: NA
J gene: TRBJ2-7
CDR3 protein: SARVASDYEQY

V gene: TRBV20-1
clone size: NA
D gene: TRBD1
J gene: TRBJ2-7
CDR3 protein: SVEETGQGRSEQY

V gene: TRBV6-1
clone size: few
D gene: TRBD1
J gene: TRBJ1-4
CDR3 protein: ASSYRGQVDEKLF

V gene: TRBV5-1
clone size: many
D gene: TRBD1
J gene: TRBJ2-1
CDR3 protein: ASSSDRGNEQF

V gene: TRBV20-1
clone size: few
D gene: NA
J gene: TRBJ1-3
CDR3 protein: SARAHSGNTIY

V gene: TRBV7-2
clone size: many
D gene: NA
J gene: TRBJ1-1
CDR3 protein: ASSENTEAF